These T cell receptor beta chains were read from a single sample in a study of tumor and adjacent non-tumor tissue in lung cancer. From the multiplex PCR reads, TCRdb called clonotypes with MiXCR, one entry per CDR3 protein. The sample lists 200,000 to 250,000 distinct CDR3 sequences; about 71% were seen once. Sequenced sample: lung tumor tissue. These receptors were taken from a man aged 60-69 years with non-small cell lung cancer. Both conserved end residues are part of each CDR3. A D gene is named only where the DNA matches it firmly. A row's size may be missing; if present it is once, few, many or a size class.

v_gene	j_gene	abundance	d_gene	CDR3aa	CDR3nt
TRBV11-3	TRBJ1-2	once	NA	CASSPYREYGYTF	TGTGCCAGTAGCCCATACAGGGAATATGGCTACACCTTC
TRBV11-2	TRBJ2-7	few	NA	CASRTNSYEQYF	TGTGCCAGCAGGACAAACTCCTACGAGCAGTACTTC
TRBV6-5	TRBJ1-4	NA	TRBD1	CACSSGTGDEKLFF	TGTGCCTGCAGCTCCGGGACAGGGGACGAAAAACTGTTTTTT
TRBV20-1	TRBJ1-5	NA	TRBD1	CSVRGGQGNSDQPQHF	TGTAGTGTTCGCGGTGGACAGGGCAATAGCGATCAGCCCCAGCATTTT
TRBV11-3	TRBJ2-2	NA	TRBD2	CASSSRRAGGYRDGELFF	TGTGCCAGCAGCTCCCGGAGAGCGGGAGGATACAGAGACGGGGAACTGTTTTTT
TRBV5-4	TRBJ1-2	few	NA	CASSSAGPTVGRAF	TGTGCCAGCAGCTCGGCCGGTCCGACAGTGGGAAGGGCCTTC
TRBV5-1	TRBJ2-7	NA	TRBD1	CTSSLGPGGYYEQYF	TGCACCAGCAGCTTGGGGCCAGGGGGCTACTACGAGCAGTACTTC
TRBV7-9	TRBJ1-2	NA	NA	CASSLEQAVGYGYTF	TGTGCCAGCAGCTTAGAGCAGGCGGTCGGCTACGGCTACACCTTC
TRBV5-1	TRBJ1-2	few	TRBD1	CASSLALGTGEGGYTF	TGCGCCAGCAGCTTGGCCCTGGGGACAGGGGAAGGAGGCTACACCTTC
TRBV11-3	TRBJ1-4	NA	NA	CASSATGPATNEKLFF	TGTGCCAGCAGCGCTACAGGCCCTGCAACTAATGAAAAACTGTTTTTT
TRBV6-2/TRBV6-3	TRBJ2-1	NA	NA	CASSPQGSGSYNEQSF	TGTGCCAGCTCCCCCCAGGGGTCTGGCTCCTACAATGAGCAGTCCTTC
TRBV28	TRBJ2-2	NA	NA	CASSFPGGVKGGELFF	TGTGCCAGCAGTTTCCCAGGAGGGGTGAAGGGCGGGGAGCTGTTTTTT
TRBV4-2	TRBJ1-1	medium-sized	TRBD1	CASSQRTGAGLNTEAFF	TGTGCCAGCAGCCAAAGGACAGGGGCTGGGTTGAACACTGAAGCTTTCTTT
TRBV6-6	TRBJ1-6	NA	NA	CASSSVDSYNSPLHF	TGTGCCAGCAGCTCCGTGGACAGCTATAATTCACCCCTCCACTTT
TRBV11-1	TRBJ2-2	large	NA	CASSQLAGGTGELFF	TGTGCCAGCAGCCAACTAGCTGGCGGCACCGGGGAGCTGTTTTTT
TRBV6-1	TRBJ2-7	once	TRBD2	CAGSEFRSPGGDYYEQYF	TGTGCCGGCAGTGAATTTCGGAGTCCGGGGGGGGATTACTACGAGCAGTACTTC
TRBV13	TRBJ2-7	few	TRBD1	CASSQRQGYEQYF	TGTGCCAGCAGCCAAAGACAGGGCTACGAGCAGTACTTC
TRBV7-8	TRBJ2-7	once	NA	CGSSLGPTYEQYF	TGTGGCAGCAGCTTAGGACCTACCTACGAGCAGTACTTC
TRBV11-3	TRBJ2-3	NA	TRBD2	CPSSPSGLAAGTDTQYF	TGTCCCAGCAGCCCTAGCGGGCTGGCAGCCGGCACAGATACGCAGTATTTT
TRBV20-1	TRBJ2-3	NA	NA	CSASDIWGADTQYF	TGCAGTGCCTCGGACATCTGGGGGGCGGATACGCAGTATTTT
TRBV4-2	TRBJ2-2	NA	NA	CASSQGSPEWTQGGELFF	TGTGCCAGCAGCCAAGGTTCTCCTGAGTGGACACAGGGCGGGGAGCTGTTTTTT
TRBV29-1	TRBJ2-1	NA	NA	CSVEGRSLNEQFF	TGCAGCGTTGAGGGACGGAGTCTCAATGAGCAGTTCTTC
TRBV20-1	TRBJ2-3	NA	TRBD2	CSARSPTGGSSDTQYF	TGCAGTGCTAGATCTCCGACTGGCGGGAGCTCAGATACGCAGTATTTT
TRBV20-1	TRBJ1-3	many	NA	CGGSAGNTIYF	TGCGGGGGTTCGGCTGGAAACACCATATATTTT
TRBV4-1	TRBJ2-7	NA	TRBD1	CACSQSGTGAYEQYF	TGCGCCTGCAGCCAATCCGGGACAGGGGCCTACGAGCAGTACTTC